This entry describes one TCR beta chain. The data were obtained in a study of blood T cell repertoires in COVID-19. In the study overall: COVID-19 samples from acute and convalescent phases originated in the United States, Italy and Spain. Sources were T cells, B-cell-depleted T cells, or PBMCs; the material itself was cDNA or gDNA.

As handled by the study authors: Amplification of reference gene primers provided the estimated nucleated cell counts. The repertoire was sequenced with immunoSEQ multiplex PCR; TCRdb's copy has only in-frame clones and lacks some. V, J and clone size derive from that table, while D and trimming were established from the DNA sequence. The repertoire holds about 150,000 clones, with about 90% as singletons. Trimming removed 2 bases from V and 4 bases from J, with 11 bases in between. Germline V CDR1 and CDR2: GTSNPN, SVGIG (reference sequence). This CDR3 is 13 amino acids long. The chain recombines TRBV30 with TRBJ1-2; D may be TRBD1 (5 bases). Material for sequencing was peripheral blood. The receptor comes from a middle-aged man with acute or convalescent COVID-19. The CDR3 bases are TGTGCCTGGAGTAGATCGGGGGGCTATGGCTACACCTTC. Its translation: CAWSRSGGYGYTF. The whole variable domain, remainder taken from reference TRBV30 and TRBJ1-2, is SQTIHQWPATLVQPVGSPLSLECTVEGTSNPNLYWYRQAAGRGLQLLFYSVGIGQISSEVPQNLSASRPQDRQFILSSKKLLLSDSGFYLCAWSRSGGYGYTFGSGTRLTVV.